Listed below are T cell receptor beta chains from one sample, sequenced in a study of STAT5B mutations in CD4+ large granular lymphocyte leukemia. Clones were read by immunoSEQ multiplex PCR, and TCRdb kept only the in-frame ones, dropping some. The data hold approximately 20,000 clones, with over 65% observed a single time. The sequenced sample consisted of CD4+ T cells from blood buffy coats. The source of these receptors is a human donor in good health. The CDR3 runs from the conserved cysteine through the conserved F or W. Each record gives: CDR3 length, clone size, J gene, D gene, V gene, CDR3 DNA, CDR3 protein. D genes are given only for firm matches. The listing skips clone size in some rows; elsewhere it reads once, few, many or a size class.

16 NA TRBJ2-5 NA TRBV7-2 TGTGCCAGCAGCTCTAGAGGGGGGGCGCGGGGAGAGACCCAGTACTTC CASSSRGGARGETQYF
13 NA TRBJ2-3 NA TRBV15 TGTGCCACCAGCAGAGGTAGCGAAGATACGCAGTATTTT CATSRGSEDTQYF
16 NA TRBJ2-2 TRBD1 TRBV9 TGTGCCAGCAGCGTAGGAGGGACAGGGAAAACCGGGGAGCTGTTTTTT CASSVGGTGKTGELFF
12 NA TRBJ2-3 NA TRBV5-1 TGCGCCAGCAGCTTCGAGGGGGATACGCAGTATTTT CASSFEGDTQYF
16 few TRBJ2-1 TRBD1 TRBV2 TGTGCCAGCTACGGTGTTCAGGGGGCCGGCTACAATGAGCAGTTCTTC CASYGVQGAGYNEQFF
15 NA TRBJ1-1 NA TRBV7-8 TGTGCCAGCAGCTTAGTTCCCAGGTTGAACACTGAAGCTTTCTTT CASSLVPRLNTEAFF
19 once TRBJ1-3 TRBD1 TRBV7-9 TGTGCCAGCAGCTTAGGGACAGGGACCTCTATTAACTCTGGAAACACCATATATTTT CASSLGTGTSINSGNTIYF
13 NA TRBJ1-1 NA TRBV19 TGTGCCAGTTTTAGGGAGTCGGGCACTGAAGCTTTCTTT CASFRESGTEAFF
11 once TRBJ1-4 NA TRBV6-6 TGTGCCAGCACCATTAATGAAAAACTGTTTTTT CASTINEKLFF
13 NA TRBJ1-5 NA TRBV5-1 TGCGCCAGCAGCTTATCTATAGACCAGCCCCAGCATTTT CASSLSIDQPQHF
16 NA TRBJ2-1 TRBD2 TRBV5-6 TGTGCCAGCAGCCCTAATAGCGGGGGGCCCTACAATGAGCAGTTCTTC CASSPNSGGPYNEQFF
16 NA TRBJ2-3 NA TRBV7-2 TGTGCCAGCAGCTTCCTGAATTCACAGATACAGGGTACGCAGTATTTT CASSFLNSQIQGTQYF
14 NA TRBJ2-2 NA TRBV27 TGTGCCAGCAGCTCCCGCCGGGGTGGCGGGGAGCTGTTTTTT CASSSRRGGGELFF
13 NA TRBJ2-4 NA TRBV7-2 TGTGCCAGCAGCCTCAGGGGGGTGGGCATTCAGTACTTC CASSLRGVGIQYF
15 NA TRBJ2-5 TRBD2 TRBV6-6 TGTGCCAGCACCCCGGGACTAGCGGCCCAAGAGACCCAGTACTTC CASTPGLAAQETQYF
14 NA TRBJ1-2 NA TRBV7-2 TGTGCCAGCAGCAAACGGGGGGGCGAGGATGGCTACACCTTC CASSKRGGEDGYTF
14 NA TRBJ2-3 TRBD2 TRBV25-1 TGTGCCAGCAGTGAAGGCGGGGGGGCCGCTACGCAGTATTTT CASSEGGGAATQYF
14 few TRBJ2-3 TRBD2 TRBV7-9 TGTGCCAGCAGCTGGACTAGCGGCACAGATACGCAGTATTTT CASSWTSGTDTQYF
15 few TRBJ1-1 NA TRBV9 TGTGCCAGCAGCCAGGCGGGCGGGCTGAACACTGAAGCTTTCTTT CASSQAGGLNTEAFF
15 NA TRBJ2-5 NA TRBV14 TGTGCCAGCAGCCCCCTAGGACAGTACCAAGAGACCCAGTACTTC CASSPLGQYQETQYF
18 NA TRBJ2-7 NA TRBV5-6 TGTGCCAGCAGCTTGCGAGAGCCACGGGTGATTCTTTCCTACGAGCAGTACTTC CASSLREPRVILSYEQYF
15 once TRBJ1-1 TRBD1 TRBV5-5 TGTGCCAGCAGCCTGGGACAGGCCAGGGCCACTGAAGCTTTCTTT CASSLGQARATEAFF
19 NA TRBJ2-2 TRBD1 TRBV9 TGTGCCAGCAGCGTAGAGGGAGTGAGGGGACAGCTACGTATCGGGGAGCTGTTTTTT CASSVEGVRGQLRIGELFF
16 NA TRBJ2-3 TRBD2 TRBV29-1 TGCAGCGTTGTTGTATTGCGGGCGGGAGATAAAGATACGCAGTATTTT CSVVVLRAGDKDTQYF
14 NA TRBJ1-3 NA TRBV28 TGTGCCAGCAACGGCGGAAGGGTTGGAAACACCATATATTTT CASNGGRVGNTIYF
15 NA TRBJ1-1 NA TRBV28 TGTGCCAGCAGTTCGGCCCTGTGGGACAATACTGAAGCTTTCTTT CASSSALWDNTEAFF
18 NA TRBJ2-1 NA TRBV15 TGTGCCACCAGCACAACCCAGGGTCAGTCCCCGTCCTCGTCTAGGCAGTTCTTC CATSTTQGQSPSSSRQFF
11 once TRBJ2-7 NA TRBV27 TGTGCCAGCAGTTTAGTATTGGGGGGAGTCTTC CASSLVLGGVF
12 NA TRBJ2-1 NA TRBV5-6 TGTGCCAGCAGCTTGGGGGACAATGAGCAGTTCTTC CASSLGDNEQFF
15 NA TRBJ2-3 TRBD1 TRBV18 TGTGCCAGCTCACCACCGGGACAGGGCACAGATACGCAGTATTTT CASSPPGQGTDTQYF
11 NA TRBJ1-2 NA TRBV19 TGTGCCATTAGGGGGGCCTATGGCTACACCTTC CAIRGAYGYTF
13 NA TRBJ2-5 NA TRBV5-1 TGCGCCAGCAGCTTGCCCACGCAAGAGACCCAGTACTTC CASSLPTQETQYF
15 few TRBJ2-1 TRBD1 TRBV18 TGTGCCAGCTCACCCGGGACAGGGAGTAACAATGAGCAGTTCTTC CASSPGTGSNNEQFF
17 NA TRBJ2-6 TRBD1 TRBV5-6 TGTGCCAGCAGCTCACGGGACAGGGATACTGGGGCCAACGTCCTGACTTTC CASSSRDRDTGANVLTF